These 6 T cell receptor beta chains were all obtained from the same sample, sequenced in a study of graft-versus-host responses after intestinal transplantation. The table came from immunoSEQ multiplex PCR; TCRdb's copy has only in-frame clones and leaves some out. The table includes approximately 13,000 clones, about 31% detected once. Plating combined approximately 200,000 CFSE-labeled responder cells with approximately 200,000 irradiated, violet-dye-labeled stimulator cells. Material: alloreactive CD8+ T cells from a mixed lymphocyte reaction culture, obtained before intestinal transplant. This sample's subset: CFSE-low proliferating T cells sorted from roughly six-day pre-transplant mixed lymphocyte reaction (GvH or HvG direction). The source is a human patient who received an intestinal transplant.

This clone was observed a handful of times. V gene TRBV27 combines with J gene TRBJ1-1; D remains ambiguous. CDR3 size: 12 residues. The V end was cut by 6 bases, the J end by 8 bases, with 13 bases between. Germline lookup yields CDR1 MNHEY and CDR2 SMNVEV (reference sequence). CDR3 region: CASRAGPLEAFF. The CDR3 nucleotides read TGTGCCAGCAGGGCCGGACCGTTAGAAGCTTTCTTT.

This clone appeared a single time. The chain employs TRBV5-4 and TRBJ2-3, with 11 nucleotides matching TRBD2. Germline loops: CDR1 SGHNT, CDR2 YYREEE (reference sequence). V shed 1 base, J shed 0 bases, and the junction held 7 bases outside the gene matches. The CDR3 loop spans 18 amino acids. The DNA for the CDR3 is TGTGCCAGCAGCTTGACGACTAGCGGGGATATAAGCACAGATACGCAGTATTTT. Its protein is CASSLTTSGDISTDTQYF.

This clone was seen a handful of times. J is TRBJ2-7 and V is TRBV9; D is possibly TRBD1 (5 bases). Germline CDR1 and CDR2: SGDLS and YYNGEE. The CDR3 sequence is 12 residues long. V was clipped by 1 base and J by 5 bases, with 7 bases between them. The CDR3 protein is CASSVNRNEQYF. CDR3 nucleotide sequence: TGTGCCAGCAGCGTAAACAGGAACGAGCAGTACTTC.

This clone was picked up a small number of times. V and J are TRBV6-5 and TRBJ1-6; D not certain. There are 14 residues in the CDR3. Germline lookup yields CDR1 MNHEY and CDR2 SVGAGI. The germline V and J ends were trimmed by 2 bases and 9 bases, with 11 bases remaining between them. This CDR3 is CASSYGFRPSPLHF. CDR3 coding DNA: TGTGCCAGCAGTTACGGGTTCCGGCCTTCACCCCTCCACTTT.

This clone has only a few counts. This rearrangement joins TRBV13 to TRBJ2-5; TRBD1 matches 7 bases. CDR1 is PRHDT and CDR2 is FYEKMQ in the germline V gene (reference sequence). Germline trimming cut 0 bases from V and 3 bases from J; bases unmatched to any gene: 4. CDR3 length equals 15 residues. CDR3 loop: CASSLGRQGEETQYF. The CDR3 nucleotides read TGTGCCAGCAGCTTAGGCCGACAGGGCGAAGAGACCCAGTACTTC.

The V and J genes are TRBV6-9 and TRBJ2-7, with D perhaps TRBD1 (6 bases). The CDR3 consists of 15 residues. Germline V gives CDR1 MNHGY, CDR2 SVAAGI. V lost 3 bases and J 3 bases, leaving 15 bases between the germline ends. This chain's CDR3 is CASSYRLRQVYEQYF. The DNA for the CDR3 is TGTGCCAGCAGTTACCGACTTAGACAGGTCTACGAGCAGTACTTC.